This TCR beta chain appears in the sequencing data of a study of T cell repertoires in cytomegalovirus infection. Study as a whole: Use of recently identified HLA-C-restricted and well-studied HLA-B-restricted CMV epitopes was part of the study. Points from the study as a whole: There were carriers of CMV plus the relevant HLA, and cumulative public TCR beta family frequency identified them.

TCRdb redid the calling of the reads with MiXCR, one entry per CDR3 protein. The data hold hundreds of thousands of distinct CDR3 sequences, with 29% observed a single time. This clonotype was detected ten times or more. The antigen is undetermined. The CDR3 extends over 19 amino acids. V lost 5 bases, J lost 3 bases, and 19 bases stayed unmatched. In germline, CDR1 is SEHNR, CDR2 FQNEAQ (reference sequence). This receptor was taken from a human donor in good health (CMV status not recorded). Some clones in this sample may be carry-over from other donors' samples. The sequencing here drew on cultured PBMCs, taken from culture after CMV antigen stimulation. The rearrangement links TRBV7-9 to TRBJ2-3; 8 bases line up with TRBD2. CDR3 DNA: TGTGCCAGCAGCCGAGTGCGGACATTGACGGGGGGGCGAACAGATACGCAGTATTTT. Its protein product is CASSRVRTLTGGRTDTQYF.